The clone carrying this TCR beta chain was detected only once. This entry comes from a study of blood T cell repertoires in COVID-19. Study summary: PBMCs, B-cell-depleted T cells, or T cells were the source of the cDNA or gDNA that made up the material.

Trimming at V came to 6 bases and at J to 2 bases, leaving 1 base not matched to a gene. This CDR3 has 14 residues. Germline lookup yields CDR1 SGHTA and CDR2 FQGNSA. Original handling: Reference gene primers were amplified, and this amplification served to estimate nucleated cell counts. Clones were read by immunoSEQ multiplex PCR, and TCRdb kept only the in-frame ones, dropping some. V, J and clone size derive from that table, while D and trimming were established from the DNA sequence. The sample lists more than 200,000 clones; around 80% were seen once. The clonotype was recovered from a woman aged 50 to 60 with acute or convalescent COVID-19. Sequencing used peripheral blood. The gene calls are TRBV7-2 and TRBJ2-2; 9 positions agree with TRBD2. This chain's CDR3 is CASSSGSNTGELFF. The CDR3 DNA is TGTGCCAGCAGTAGCGGGAGTAACACCGGGGAGCTGTTTTTT. Full variable domain (rest looked up from reference TRBV7-2 and TRBJ2-2): GAGVSQSPSNKVTEKGKDVELRCDPISGHTALYWYRQSLGQGLEFLIYFQGNSAPDKSGLPSDRFSAERTGGSVSTLTIQRTQQEDSAVYLCASSSGSNTGELFFGEGSRLTVL.